These 9 T cell receptor beta chains originate from one sample sequenced in a study of shared clonotypes between healthy human individuals. Produced via immunoSEQ multiplex PCR; TCRdb's table is partial and in-frame only. The sample holds more than 900,000 clones; about four fifths are singletons and the top ten take 0.61%. The specimen was memory CD4+ T cells from PBMCs. Documented subset: CD45RA-negative fraction. All receptors derive from a man aged 18 to 29 in good health. Some clones in this sample may be carry-over from other donors' samples.

This clone was seen a single time. CDR3 in DNA: TGTGCCAGCAGCTCCTACGGGAGTAGGAATGAGCAGTTCTTC. It specifies CASSSYGSRNEQFF. The genes are TRBV7-2 and TRBJ2-1, with a weak D call TRBD2 (6 bases). CDR3 length equals 14 residues. Germline V gene sequence: CDR1 SGHTA, CDR2 FQGNSA. V lost 4 bases and J 7 bases, leaving 14 bases between the germline ends.

Regarding this clone: The germline gene is not matched at one end of the junction; a read error may be the cause. The J gene is TRBJ2-1, the V gene TRBV7-2, with 8 bases identical to TRBD2. The germline V gene has CDR1 SGHTA and CDR2 FQGNSA. The CDR3 runs to 13 residues. The chain's CDR3 is CSGTGGPLNEQFF. The DNA of the CDR3 is TGCTCGGGGACGGGAGGGCCTCTGAATGAGCAGTTCTTC.

V gene TRBV29-1 combines with J gene TRBJ2-3, with 8 bases that match TRBD2. Trimming took 5 bases from V and 6 from J; bases not matched to a gene: 7. The germline V gene has CDR1 SQVTM and CDR2 ANQGSEA. CDR3 length equals 13 residues. The CDR3 spells CSVLRLAGDTQYF. The DNA of the CDR3 is TGCAGCGTTCTACGGCTAGCGGGCGATACGCAGTATTTT.

This clone was observed a handful of times. This chain connects TRBV19 to TRBJ1-2, with 8 bases fitting TRBD1. Germline assignment: CDR1 LNHDA and CDR2 SQIVND (reference sequence). V trimming: 4 bases; J trimming: 8 bases; junction bases outside the gene matches: 6. This CDR3 spans 13 amino acids. The chain's CDR3 is CASSTTDRGGYTF. As DNA, the CDR3 is TGTGCCAGTAGTACGACCGACAGGGGAGGCTACACCTTC.

V and J are TRBV5-4 and TRBJ2-3, with TRBD2 matching over 9 bases. V lost 3 bases to trimming and J lost 4 bases; unmatched junction nucleotides: 9. The CDR3 contains 16 residues. Germline assignment: CDR1 SGHNT and CDR2 YYREEE (reference sequence). The CDR3 DNA sequence: TGTGCCAGCAGCTCAAAAGCGGGAGGTATCGCAGATACGCAGTATTTT. This encodes CASSSKAGGIADTQYF.

The rearrangement uses TRBV18 and TRBJ1-3, with D unresolved. V dropped 2 bases and J dropped 0 bases, with 14 bases sitting between them. This CDR3 has 17 amino acids. Germline lookup yields CDR1 KGHSH and CDR2 LQKENI. The CDR3 DNA follows: TGTGCCAGCTCACCAATCGGACTGGGTACCTCTGGAAACACCATATATTTT. This translates into CASSPIGLGTSGNTIYF.

The genes are TRBV5-1 and TRBJ1-2; TRBD1 agrees at 7 bases. The germline CDR1 and CDR2 sequences are SGHRS and YFSETQ. There are 15 residues in the CDR3. Trimming cost V 0 bases and J 6 bases; bases outside gene matches: 8. CDR3 sequence reads: CASSLVPTGMNGYTF. In DNA, the CDR3 is TGCGCCAGCAGCTTGGTGCCGACAGGGATGAATGGCTACACCTTC.

The CDR3 here is CASSLGRTGNTIYF. CDR3 in DNA: TGTGCCAGCAGCTTGGGACGAACTGGAAACACCATATATTTT. The chain combines TRBV5-5 with TRBJ1-3; D is uncertain. In germline, CDR1 is SGHKS, CDR2 YYEKEE (reference sequence). Trimming left V 0 bases short and J 2 bases short, with 6 bases between. The CDR3 sequence is 14 residues long.

Points on this clone: The sample contains more than one DNA sequence encoding this CDR3. The chain carries TRBV5-1 and TRBJ2-2, with D hard to call. This CDR3 has 14 amino acids. Germline-derived CDR1 and CDR2 are SGHRS and YFSETQ. Trimming took off 1 base at V and 2 bases at J, with 6 bases between the two ends. CDR3 in amino acids: CASSLTVNTGELFF. The CDR3 DNA is TGCGCCAGCAGCTTGACTGTCAACACCGGGGAGCTGTTTTTT.